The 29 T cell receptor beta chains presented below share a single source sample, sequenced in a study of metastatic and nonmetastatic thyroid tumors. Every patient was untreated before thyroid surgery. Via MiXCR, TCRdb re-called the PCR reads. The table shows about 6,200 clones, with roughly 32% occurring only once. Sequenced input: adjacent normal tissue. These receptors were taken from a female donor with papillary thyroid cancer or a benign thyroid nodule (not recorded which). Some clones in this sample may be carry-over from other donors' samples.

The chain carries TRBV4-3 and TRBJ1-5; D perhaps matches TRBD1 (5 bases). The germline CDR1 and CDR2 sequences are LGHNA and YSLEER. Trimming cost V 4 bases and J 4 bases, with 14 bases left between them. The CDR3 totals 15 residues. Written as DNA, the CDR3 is TGCGCCAGCAGCCGAGCAACGGGGCTTAATCAGCCCCAGCATTTT. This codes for CASSRATGLNQPQHF.

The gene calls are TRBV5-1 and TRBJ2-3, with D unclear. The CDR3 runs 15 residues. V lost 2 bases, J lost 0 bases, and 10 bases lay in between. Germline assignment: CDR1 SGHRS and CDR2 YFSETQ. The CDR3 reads CASSFNGISTDTQYF. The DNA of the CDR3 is TGCGCCAGCAGCTTTAACGGCATTAGCACAGATACGCAGTATTTT.

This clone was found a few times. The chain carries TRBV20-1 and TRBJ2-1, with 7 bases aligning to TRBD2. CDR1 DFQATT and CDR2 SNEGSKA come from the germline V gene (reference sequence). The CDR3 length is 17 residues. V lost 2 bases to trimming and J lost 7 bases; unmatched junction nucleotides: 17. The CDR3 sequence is CSARLWGREKGLNEQFF. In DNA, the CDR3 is TGCAGTGCTAGATTGTGGGGGAGGGAAAAGGGGCTTAATGAGCAGTTCTTC.

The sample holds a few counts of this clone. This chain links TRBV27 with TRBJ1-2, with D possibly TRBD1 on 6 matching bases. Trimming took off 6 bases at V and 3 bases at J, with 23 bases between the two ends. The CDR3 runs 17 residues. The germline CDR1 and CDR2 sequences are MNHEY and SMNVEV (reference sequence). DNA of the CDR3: TGTGCCAGCAGCCACCAAACCGGGGGGGGCAGGGACTATGGCTACACCTTC. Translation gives CASSHQTGGGRDYGYTF.

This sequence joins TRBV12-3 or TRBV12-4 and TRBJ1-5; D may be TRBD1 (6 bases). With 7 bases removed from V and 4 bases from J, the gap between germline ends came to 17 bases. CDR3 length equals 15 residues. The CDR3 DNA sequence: TGTGCCAGCATCTGGACAGTGTTGCTGAATCAGCCCCAGCATTTT. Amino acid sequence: CASIWTVLLNQPQHF.

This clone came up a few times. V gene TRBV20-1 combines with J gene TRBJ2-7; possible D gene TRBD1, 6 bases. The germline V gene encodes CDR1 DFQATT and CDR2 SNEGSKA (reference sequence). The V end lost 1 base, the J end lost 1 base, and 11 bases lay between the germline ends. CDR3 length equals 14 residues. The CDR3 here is CSARGTAYSYEQYF. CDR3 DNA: TGCAGTGCTAGAGGGACAGCCTATTCCTACGAGCAGTACTTC.

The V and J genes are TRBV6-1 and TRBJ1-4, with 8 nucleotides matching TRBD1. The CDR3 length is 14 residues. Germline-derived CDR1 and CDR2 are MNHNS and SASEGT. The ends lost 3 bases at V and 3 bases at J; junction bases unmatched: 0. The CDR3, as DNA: TGTGCCAGCAGTGACAGGGGGCCTAATGAAAAACTGTTTTTT. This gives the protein CASSDRGPNEKLFF.

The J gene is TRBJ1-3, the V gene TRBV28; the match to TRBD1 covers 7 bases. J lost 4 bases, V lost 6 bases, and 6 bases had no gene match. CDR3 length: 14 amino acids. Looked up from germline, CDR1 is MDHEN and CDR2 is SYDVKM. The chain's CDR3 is CASSGQVFGNTIYF. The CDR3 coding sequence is TGTGCCAGCAGCGGACAGGTCTTCGGAAACACCATATATTTT.

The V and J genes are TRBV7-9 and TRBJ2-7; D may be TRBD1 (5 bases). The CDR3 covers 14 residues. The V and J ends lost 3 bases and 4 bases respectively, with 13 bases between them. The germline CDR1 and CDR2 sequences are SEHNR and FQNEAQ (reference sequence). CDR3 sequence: CASSFDSHGYEQYF. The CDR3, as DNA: TGTGCCAGCAGCTTCGACAGTCACGGTTACGAGCAGTACTTC.

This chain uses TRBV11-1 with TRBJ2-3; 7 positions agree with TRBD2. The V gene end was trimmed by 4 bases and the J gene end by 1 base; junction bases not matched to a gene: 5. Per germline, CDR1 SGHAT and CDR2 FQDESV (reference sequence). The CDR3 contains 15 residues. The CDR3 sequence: CASSSGAGGTDTQYF. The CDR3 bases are TGTGCCAGCAGCTCCGGGGCGGGAGGCACAGATACGCAGTATTTT.

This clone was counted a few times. CDR3 bases: TGCAGTGCTAGAGTTTGGTATGGCTACACCTTC. Its translation: CSARVWYGYTF. The J gene is TRBJ1-2, the V gene TRBV20-1; the D is unclear. The germline gives CDR1 DFQATT, CDR2 SNEGSKA (reference sequence). Trimming left V 1 base short and J 5 bases short, with 5 bases between. The CDR3 consists of 11 residues.

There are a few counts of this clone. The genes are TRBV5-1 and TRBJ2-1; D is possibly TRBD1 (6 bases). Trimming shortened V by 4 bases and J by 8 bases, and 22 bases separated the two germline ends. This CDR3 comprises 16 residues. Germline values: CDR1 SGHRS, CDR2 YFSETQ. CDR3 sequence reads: CASSTEQVARGDEQFF. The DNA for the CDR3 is TGCGCCAGCAGCACGGAACAGGTTGCCAGGGGCGATGAGCAGTTCTTC.

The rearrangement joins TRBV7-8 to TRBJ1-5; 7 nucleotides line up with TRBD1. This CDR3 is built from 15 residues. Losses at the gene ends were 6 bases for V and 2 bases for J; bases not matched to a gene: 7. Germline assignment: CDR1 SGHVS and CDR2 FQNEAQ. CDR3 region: CASSLQGDRNQPQHF. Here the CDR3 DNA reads TGTGCCAGCAGTCTGCAGGGGGATCGCAATCAGCCCCAGCATTTT.

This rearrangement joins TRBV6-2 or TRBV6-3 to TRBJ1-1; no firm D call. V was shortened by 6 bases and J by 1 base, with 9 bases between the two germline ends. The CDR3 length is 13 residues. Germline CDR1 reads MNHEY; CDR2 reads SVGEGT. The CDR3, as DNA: TGTGCCAGCAGAAAACAGTGGAACACTGAAGCTTTCTTT. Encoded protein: CASRKQWNTEAFF.

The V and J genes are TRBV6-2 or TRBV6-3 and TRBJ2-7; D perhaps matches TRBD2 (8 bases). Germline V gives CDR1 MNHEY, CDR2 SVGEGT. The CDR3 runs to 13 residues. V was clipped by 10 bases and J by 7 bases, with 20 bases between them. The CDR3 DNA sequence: TGTGCCAATAAGGGACAGCGGGGGTGTGAGCAGTACTTC. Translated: CANKGQRGCEQYF.

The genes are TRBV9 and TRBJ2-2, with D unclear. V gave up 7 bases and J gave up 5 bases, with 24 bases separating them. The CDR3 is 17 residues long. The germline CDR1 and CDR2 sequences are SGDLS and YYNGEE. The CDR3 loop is CASHPTTQQRRTGELFF. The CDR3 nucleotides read TGTGCCAGCCACCCCACCACCCAGCAGAGAAGGACCGGGGAGCTGTTTTTT.

CDR3 bases: TGTGCCAGCAGCGTAGCAAAGGGCGGCGGGGAGCTGTTTTTT. Its translation: CASSVAKGGGELFF. The chain recombines TRBV9 with TRBJ2-2; no clear D gene. The V gene's germline CDR1 is SGDLS and CDR2 YYNGEE. The CDR3 runs to 14 residues. V was pared by 0 bases and J by 7 bases, with 10 bases between.

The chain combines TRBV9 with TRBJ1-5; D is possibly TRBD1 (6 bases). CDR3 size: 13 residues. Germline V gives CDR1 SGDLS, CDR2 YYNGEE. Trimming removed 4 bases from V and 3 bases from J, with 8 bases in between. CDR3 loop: CASSLGANQPQHF. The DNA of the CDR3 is TGTGCCAGCAGCCTGGGGGCCAATCAGCCCCAGCATTTT.

CDR3 DNA: TGTGCCAGCAGTTTAGGGACTACCTACGAGCAGTACTTC. It codes for CASSLGTTYEQYF. V usage is TRBV28 and J usage is TRBJ2-7, with 7 nucleotides matching TRBD2. Germline CDR1 is MDHEN and CDR2 is SYDVKM. V trimming: 2 bases; J trimming: 2 bases; junction bases outside the gene matches: 0. The CDR3 totals 13 residues.

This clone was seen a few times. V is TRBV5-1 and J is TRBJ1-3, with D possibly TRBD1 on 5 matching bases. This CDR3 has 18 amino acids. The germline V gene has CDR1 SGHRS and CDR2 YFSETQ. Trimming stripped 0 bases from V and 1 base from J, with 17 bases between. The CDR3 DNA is TGCGCCAGCAGCTTGGCGACGGCGGGACTGTCGTCTGGAAACACCATATATTTT. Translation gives CASSLATAGLSSGNTIYF.

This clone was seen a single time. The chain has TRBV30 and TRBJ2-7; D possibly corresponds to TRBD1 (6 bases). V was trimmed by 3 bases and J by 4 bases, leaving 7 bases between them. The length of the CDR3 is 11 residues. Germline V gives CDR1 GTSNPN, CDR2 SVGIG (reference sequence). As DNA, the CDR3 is TGTGCCTGGAGGGGACAATACGAGCAGTACTTC. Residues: CAWRGQYEQYF.

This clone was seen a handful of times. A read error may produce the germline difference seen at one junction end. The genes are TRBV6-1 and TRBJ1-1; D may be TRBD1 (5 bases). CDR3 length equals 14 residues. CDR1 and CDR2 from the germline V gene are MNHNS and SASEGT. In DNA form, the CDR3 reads TGTGCCAGCAGTTTGGAGGGGACTGTCACTAAAGCTTTCTTT. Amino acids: CASSLEGTVTKAFF.

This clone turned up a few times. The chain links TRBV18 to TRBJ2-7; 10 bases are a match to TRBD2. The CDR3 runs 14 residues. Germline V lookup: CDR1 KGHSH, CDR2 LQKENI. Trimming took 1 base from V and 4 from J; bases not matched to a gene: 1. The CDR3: CASSPQREGYEQYF. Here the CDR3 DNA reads TGTGCCAGCTCACCACAGCGGGAGGGGTACGAGCAGTACTTC.

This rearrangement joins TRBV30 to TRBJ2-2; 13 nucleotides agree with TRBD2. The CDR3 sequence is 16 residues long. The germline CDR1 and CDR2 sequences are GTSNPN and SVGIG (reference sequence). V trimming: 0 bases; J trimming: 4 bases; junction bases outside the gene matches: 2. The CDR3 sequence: CAWSVTSGRSTGELFF. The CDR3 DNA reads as TGTGCCTGGAGTGTGACTAGCGGGAGGTCCACCGGGGAGCTGTTTTTT.

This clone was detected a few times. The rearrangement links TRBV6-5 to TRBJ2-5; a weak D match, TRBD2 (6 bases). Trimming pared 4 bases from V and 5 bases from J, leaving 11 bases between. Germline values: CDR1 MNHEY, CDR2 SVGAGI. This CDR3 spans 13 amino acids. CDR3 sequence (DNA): TGTGCCAGCAGTTTGGGACTGTTTGAGACCCAGTACTTC. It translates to CASSLGLFETQYF.

The CDR3 loop is CASSHRGLEQYF. As DNA, the CDR3 is TGTGCCAGCAGTCACAGGGGGCTTGAGCAGTACTTC. The chain joins TRBV12-3 or TRBV12-4 to TRBJ2-7, with 9 bases matching TRBD1. The CDR3 extends over 12 amino acids. Unmatched junction bases numbered 3, after V lost 5 bases and J lost 7 bases.

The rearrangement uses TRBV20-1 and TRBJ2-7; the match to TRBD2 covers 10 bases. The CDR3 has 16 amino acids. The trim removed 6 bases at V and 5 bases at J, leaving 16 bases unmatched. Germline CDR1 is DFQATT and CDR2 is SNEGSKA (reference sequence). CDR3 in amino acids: CSAITASGRSPHEQYF. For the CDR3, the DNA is TGCAGTGCCATCACAGCTAGCGGGAGATCCCCCCACGAGCAGTACTTC.

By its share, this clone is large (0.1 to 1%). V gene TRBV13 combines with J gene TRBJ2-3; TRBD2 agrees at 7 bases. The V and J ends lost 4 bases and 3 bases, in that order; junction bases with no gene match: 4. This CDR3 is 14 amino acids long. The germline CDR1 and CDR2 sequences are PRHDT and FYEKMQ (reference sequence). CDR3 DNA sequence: TGTGCCAGCAGCTCGAGCGGGGAGACAGATACGCAGTATTTT. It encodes CASSSSGETDTQYF.

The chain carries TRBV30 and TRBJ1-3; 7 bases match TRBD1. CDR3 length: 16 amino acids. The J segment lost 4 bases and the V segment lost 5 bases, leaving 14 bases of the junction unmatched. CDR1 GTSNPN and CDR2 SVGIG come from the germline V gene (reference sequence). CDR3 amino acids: CAWWALGRGQGNTIYF. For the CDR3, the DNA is TGTGCCTGGTGGGCCCTTGGAAGGGGGCAAGGAAACACCATATATTTT. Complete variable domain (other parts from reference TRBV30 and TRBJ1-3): SQTIHQWPATLVQPVGSPLSLECTVEGTSNPNLYWYRQAAGRGLQLLFYSVGIGQISSEVPQNLSASRPQDRQFILSSKKLLLSDSGFYLCAWWALGRGQGNTIYFGEGSWLTVV.